This T cell receptor (beta chain) was profiled in a study of shared clonotypes between healthy human individuals. General observations from the study: The authors sampled blood alone, and tissue repertoires likely differ.

Original methodology: ImmunoSEQ sequences covered only the junction and lacked quality scores; filtering therefore differed. Clones were read by immunoSEQ multiplex PCR, and TCRdb kept only the in-frame ones, dropping some. That table supplies the V and J calls and clone size; D and trimming were determined from the DNA. The sample includes some 2 million clones, roughly 95% of them seen just once. Naive CD8 cells lacked CD45RO and underwent positive selection for CCR7, leaving out terminally differentiated effector memory CD45RA+ cells. Adult donors, all healthy and HIV-negative, had no recent acute infections or vaccinations. Only Caucasian adults living in Nashville, Tennessee made up the donor group. About this clone itself: As yet, its antigen is unknown.

Germline CDR1 SGDLS, CDR2 YYNGEE. The CDR3 runs to 14 residues. V dropped 8 bases and J dropped 5 bases, with 16 bases sitting between them. The TCR originated in a man between 18 and 35 years old in good health. The genes are TRBV9 and TRBJ2-2, with D perhaps matching TRBD1 or TRBD2 (5 bases each). Sequencing was carried out using naive CD8+ T cells sorted from blood. The CDR3 DNA follows: TGTGCCAGTGGACGGGACGAACAGACCGGGGAGCTGTTTTTT. Its translation is CASGRDEQTGELFF.